These 3 T cell receptor beta chains came from one sample sequenced in a study of T cell responses to AZD1222 COVID-19 vaccine. The protocol was immunoSEQ multiplex PCR, while the TCRdb copy is restricted to in-frame clones and leaves out a portion. The sample holds about 97,000 clones; around 82% are singletons and the top ten take over 15%. Sample: peripheral blood, taken on day 0 of AZD1222 vaccination. The receptors stem from an adult in good health.

This clone was counted a few times. V and J are TRBV7-8 and TRBJ2-5, with 7 bases that match TRBD2. Trimming removed 3 bases from V and 6 bases from J; junction bases left unmatched: 10. Germline V gives CDR1 SGHVS, CDR2 FQNEAQ. CDR3 length equals 15 residues. CDR3 in DNA: TGTGCCAGCAGCTTTAGTGGGACTAAGGGCCAGACCCAGTACTTC. Its protein is CASSFSGTKGQTQYF. Combining the CDR3 with reference TRBV7-8 and TRBJ2-5 gives the whole variable domain GAGVSQSPRYKVAKRGQDVALRCDPISGHVSLFWYQQALGQGPEFLTYFQNEAQLDKSGLPSDRFFAERPEGSVSTLKIQRTQQEDSAVYLCASSFSGTKGQTQYFGPGTRLLVL.

The chain joins TRBV9 to TRBJ2-1, with 9 bases that match TRBD2. V shed 1 base, J shed 7 bases, and the junction held 9 bases outside the gene matches. Germline V CDR1 and CDR2: SGDLS, YYNGEE. This CDR3 has 16 amino acids. CDR3 region: CASSVRAGGPRNEQFF. In nucleotides, the CDR3 is TGTGCCAGCAGCGTAAGGGCGGGGGGGCCTCGGAATGAGCAGTTCTTC. Full variable domain (remainder filled in from reference TRBV9 and TRBJ2-1): DSGVTQTPKHLITATGQRVTLRCSPRSGDLSVYWYQQSLDQGLQFLIQYYNGEERAKGNILERFSAQQFPDLHSELNLSSLELGDSALYFCASSVRAGGPRNEQFFGPGTRLTVL.

The V gene is TRBV9, the J gene TRBJ1-1, with D tentatively TRBD1 (5 bases). Germline CDR1 reads SGDLS; CDR2 reads YYNGEE. The CDR3 is 14 residues long. V was trimmed by 2 bases and J by 1 base, leaving 9 bases between them. CDR3 in DNA: TGTGCCAGCAGCGTTTCAGGGACGAACACTGAAGCTTTCTTT. Protein: CASSVSGTNTEAFF.